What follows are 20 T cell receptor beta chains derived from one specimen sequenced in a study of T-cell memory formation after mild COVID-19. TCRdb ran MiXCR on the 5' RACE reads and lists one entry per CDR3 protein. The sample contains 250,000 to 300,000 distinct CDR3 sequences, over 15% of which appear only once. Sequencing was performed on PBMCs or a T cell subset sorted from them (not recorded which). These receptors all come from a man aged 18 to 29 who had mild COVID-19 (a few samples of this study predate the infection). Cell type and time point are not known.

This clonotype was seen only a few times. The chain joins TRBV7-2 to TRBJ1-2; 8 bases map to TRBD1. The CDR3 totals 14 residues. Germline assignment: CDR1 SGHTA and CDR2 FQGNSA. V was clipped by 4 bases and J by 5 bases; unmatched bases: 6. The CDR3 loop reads CASSSDRGGYGYTF. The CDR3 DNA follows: TGTGCCAGCAGCTCAGACAGGGGCGGGTATGGCTACACCTTC.

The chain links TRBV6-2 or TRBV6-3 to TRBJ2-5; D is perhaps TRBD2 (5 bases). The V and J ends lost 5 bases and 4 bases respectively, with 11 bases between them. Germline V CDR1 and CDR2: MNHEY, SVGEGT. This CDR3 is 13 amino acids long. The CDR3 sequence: CASSDLAGETQYF. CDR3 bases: TGTGCCAGCAGTGACCTTGCGGGAGAGACCCAGTACTTC.

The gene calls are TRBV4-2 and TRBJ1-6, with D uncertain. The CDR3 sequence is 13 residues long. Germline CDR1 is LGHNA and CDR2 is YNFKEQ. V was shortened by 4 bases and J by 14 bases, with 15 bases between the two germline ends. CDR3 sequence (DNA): TGTGCCAGCAGCCCGTTGGGCAGCCGGACCCTCCACTTT. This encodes CASSPLGSRTLHF.

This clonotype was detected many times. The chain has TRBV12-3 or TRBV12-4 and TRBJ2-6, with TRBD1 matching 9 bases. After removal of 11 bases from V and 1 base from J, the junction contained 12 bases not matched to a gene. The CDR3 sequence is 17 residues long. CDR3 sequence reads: CASHAGQGFSGANVLTF. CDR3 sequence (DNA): TGTGCCTCACACGCGGGACAGGGTTTTTCTGGGGCCAACGTCCTGACTTTC.

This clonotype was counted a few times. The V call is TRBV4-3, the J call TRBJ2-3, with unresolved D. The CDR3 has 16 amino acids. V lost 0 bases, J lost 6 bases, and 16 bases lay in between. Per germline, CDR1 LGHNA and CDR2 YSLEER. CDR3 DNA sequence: TGCGCCAGCAGCCAAGACGGGCCGATGCTGGGGGATACGCAGTATTTT. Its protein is CASSQDGPMLGDTQYF.

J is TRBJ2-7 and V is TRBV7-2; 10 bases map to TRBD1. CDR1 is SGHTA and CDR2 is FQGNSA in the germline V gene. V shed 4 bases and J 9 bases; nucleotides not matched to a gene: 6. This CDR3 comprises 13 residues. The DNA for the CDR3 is TGTGCCAGCAGCTACGGGACAGGGGATGGGCAGTACTTC. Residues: CASSYGTGDGQYF.

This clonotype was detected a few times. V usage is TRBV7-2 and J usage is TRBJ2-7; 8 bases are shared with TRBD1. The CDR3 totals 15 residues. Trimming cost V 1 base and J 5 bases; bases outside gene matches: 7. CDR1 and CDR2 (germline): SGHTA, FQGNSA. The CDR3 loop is CASSLVGTGSHEQYV. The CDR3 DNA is TGTGCCAGCAGCTTAGTGGGGACAGGAAGCCACGAGCAGTACGTC.

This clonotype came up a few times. The CDR3 DNA is TGCGCCAGCAGCCAAGATTTTACCCTCCCGCACACCGGGGAGCTGTTTTTT. The encoded protein is CASSQDFTLPHTGELFF. The chain combines TRBV4-3 with TRBJ2-2, with D unclear. Germline V CDR1 and CDR2: LGHNA, YSLEER. There are 17 residues in the CDR3. Trimming stripped 0 bases from V and 3 bases from J, with 14 bases between.

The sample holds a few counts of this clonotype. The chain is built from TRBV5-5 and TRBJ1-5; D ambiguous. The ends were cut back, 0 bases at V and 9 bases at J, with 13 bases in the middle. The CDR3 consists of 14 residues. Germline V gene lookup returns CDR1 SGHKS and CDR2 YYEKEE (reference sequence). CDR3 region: CASSLESSGGPQHF. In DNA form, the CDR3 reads TGTGCCAGCAGCTTGGAAAGCTCGGGAGGGCCCCAGCATTTT.

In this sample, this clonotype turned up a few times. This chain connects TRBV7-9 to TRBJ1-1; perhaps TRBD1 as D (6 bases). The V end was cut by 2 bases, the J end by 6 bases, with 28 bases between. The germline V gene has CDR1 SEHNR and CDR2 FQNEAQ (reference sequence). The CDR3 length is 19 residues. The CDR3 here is CASSLRGGGATGMMSEAFF. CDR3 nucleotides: TGTGCCAGCAGCTTAAGAGGGGGAGGGGCGACCGGGATGATGTCTGAAGCTTTCTTT.

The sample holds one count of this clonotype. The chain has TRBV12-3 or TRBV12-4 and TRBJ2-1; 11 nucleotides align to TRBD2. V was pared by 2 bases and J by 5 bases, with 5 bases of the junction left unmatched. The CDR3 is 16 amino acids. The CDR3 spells CASSLRLAGINNEQFF. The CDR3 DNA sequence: TGTGCCAGCAGTTTAAGACTAGCGGGGATTAACAATGAGCAGTTCTTC.

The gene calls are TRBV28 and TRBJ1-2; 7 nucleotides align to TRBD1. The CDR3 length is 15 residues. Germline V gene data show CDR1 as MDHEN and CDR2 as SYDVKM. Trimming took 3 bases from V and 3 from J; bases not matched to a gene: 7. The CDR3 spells CASSLRDGTDYGYTF. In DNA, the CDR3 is TGTGCCAGCAGTTTGCGTGACGGGACAGACTATGGCTACACCTTC.

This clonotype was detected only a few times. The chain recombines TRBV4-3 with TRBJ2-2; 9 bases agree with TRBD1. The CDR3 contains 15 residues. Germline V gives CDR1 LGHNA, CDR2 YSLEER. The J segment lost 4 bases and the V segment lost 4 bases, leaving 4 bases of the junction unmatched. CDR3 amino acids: CASSRDRVGTGELFF. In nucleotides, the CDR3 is TGCGCCAGCAGCCGGGACAGGGTTGGCACCGGGGAGCTGTTTTTT.

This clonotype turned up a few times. The CDR3 DNA sequence: TGCGCCAGCAAGAGTGCAACTAATGAAAAACTGTTTTTT. This gives the protein CASKSATNEKLFF. The chain uses TRBV5-1 and TRBJ1-4; D remains unclear. Trimming took 6 bases from V and 0 from J, leaving 6 bases between them. The CDR3 has 13 amino acids. The germline V gene has CDR1 SGHRS and CDR2 YFSETQ.

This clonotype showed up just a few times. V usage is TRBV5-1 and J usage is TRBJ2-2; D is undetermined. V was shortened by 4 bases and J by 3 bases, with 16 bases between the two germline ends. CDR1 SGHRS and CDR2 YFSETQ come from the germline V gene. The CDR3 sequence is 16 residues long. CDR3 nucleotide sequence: TGCGCCAGCAGCGCCGTCACGGGTTTCGACACCGGGGAGCTGTTTTTT. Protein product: CASSAVTGFDTGELFF.

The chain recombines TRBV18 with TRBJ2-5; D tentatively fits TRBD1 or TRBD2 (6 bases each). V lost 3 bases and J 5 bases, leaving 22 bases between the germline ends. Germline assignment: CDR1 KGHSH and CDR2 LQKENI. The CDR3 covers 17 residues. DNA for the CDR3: TGTGCCAGCTCACCGACGGGACCGGGGGCTCCATCGGAGACCCAGTACTTC. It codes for CASSPTGPGAPSETQYF.

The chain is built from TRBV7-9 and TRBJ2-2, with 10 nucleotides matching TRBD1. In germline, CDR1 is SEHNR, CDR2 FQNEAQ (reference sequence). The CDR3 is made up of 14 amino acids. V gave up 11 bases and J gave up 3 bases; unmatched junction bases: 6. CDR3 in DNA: TGTGCCGGAAGACAGGGGGCCGACACCGGGGAGCTGTTTTTT. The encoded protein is CAGRQGADTGELFF.

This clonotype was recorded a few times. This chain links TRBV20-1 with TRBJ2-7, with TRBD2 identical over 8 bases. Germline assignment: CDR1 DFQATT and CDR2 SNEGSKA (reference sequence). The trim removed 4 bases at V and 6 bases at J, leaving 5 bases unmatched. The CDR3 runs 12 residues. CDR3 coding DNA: TGCAGTGCTAAAGCGGGGGCGGGCGAGCAGTACTTC. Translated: CSAKAGAGEQYF.

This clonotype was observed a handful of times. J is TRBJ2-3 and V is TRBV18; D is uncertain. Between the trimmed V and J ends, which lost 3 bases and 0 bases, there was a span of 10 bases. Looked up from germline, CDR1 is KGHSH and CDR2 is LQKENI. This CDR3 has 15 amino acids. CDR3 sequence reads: CASSPVRTSTDTQYF. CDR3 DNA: TGTGCCAGCTCACCCGTGCGTACTAGCACAGATACGCAGTATTTT.

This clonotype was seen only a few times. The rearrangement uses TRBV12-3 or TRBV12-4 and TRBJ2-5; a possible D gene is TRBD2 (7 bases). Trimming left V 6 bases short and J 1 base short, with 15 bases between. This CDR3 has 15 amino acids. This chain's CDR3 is CASSSEGGGQETQYF. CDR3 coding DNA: TGTGCCAGCAGCTCCGAGGGGGGGGGCCAAGAGACCCAGTACTTC.